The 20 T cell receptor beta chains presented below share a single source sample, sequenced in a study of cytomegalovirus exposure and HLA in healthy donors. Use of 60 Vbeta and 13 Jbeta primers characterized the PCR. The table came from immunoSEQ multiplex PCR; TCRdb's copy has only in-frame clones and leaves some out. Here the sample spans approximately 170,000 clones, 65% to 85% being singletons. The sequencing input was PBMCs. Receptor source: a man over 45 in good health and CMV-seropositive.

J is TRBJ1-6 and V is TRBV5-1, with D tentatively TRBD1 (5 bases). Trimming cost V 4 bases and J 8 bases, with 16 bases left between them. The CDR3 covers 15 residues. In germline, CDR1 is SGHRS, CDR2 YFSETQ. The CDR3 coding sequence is TGCGCCAGCAGCAAACAAACAGGACTAGATTCACCCCTCCACTTT. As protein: CASSKQTGLDSPLHF.

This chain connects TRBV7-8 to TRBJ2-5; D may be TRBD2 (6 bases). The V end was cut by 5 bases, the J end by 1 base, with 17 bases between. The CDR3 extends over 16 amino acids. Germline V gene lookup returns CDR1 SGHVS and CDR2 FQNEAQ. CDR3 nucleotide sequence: TGTGCCAGCAGCATAAACGGGGGACTCGTCCAAGAGACCCAGTACTTC. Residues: CASSINGGLVQETQYF.

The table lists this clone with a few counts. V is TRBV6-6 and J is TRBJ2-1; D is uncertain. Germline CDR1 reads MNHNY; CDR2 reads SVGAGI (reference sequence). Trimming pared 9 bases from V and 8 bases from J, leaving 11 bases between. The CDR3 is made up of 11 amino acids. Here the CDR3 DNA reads TGTGCCAGTATTTTAAACTATGAGCAGTTCTTC. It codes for CASILNYEQFF.

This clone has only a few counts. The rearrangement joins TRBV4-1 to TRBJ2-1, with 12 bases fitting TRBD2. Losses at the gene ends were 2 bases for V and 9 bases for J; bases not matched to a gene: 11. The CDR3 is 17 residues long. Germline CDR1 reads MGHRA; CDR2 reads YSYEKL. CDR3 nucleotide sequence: TGCGCCAGCAGCCAACTCCCTAGCGGGGGGGCCGGGCGTGAGCAGTTCTTC. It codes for CASSQLPSGGAGREQFF.

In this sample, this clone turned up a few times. Written as DNA, the CDR3 is TGTGCCAGCAGTCCGACAGGGGCTAATGAAAAACTGTTTTTT. Residues: CASSPTGANEKLFF. The J gene is TRBJ1-4, the V gene TRBV25-1, with TRBD1 matching over 8 bases. Germline CDR1 reads MGHDK; CDR2 reads SYGVNS. CDR3 length: 14 residues. V trimming: 5 bases; J trimming: 3 bases; junction bases outside the gene matches: 2.

The chain's CDR3 is CASSQGFPSILQGNTEAFF. CDR3 in DNA: TGCGCCAGCAGCCAAGGTTTCCCTTCTATCCTTCAGGGCAACACTGAAGCTTTCTTT. The rearrangement uses TRBV4-1 and TRBJ1-1; TRBD1 might be the D (5 bases). CDR3 size: 19 residues. With 1 base removed from V and 2 bases from J, the gap between germline ends came to 23 bases. From germline, CDR1 is MGHRA and CDR2 YSYEKL.

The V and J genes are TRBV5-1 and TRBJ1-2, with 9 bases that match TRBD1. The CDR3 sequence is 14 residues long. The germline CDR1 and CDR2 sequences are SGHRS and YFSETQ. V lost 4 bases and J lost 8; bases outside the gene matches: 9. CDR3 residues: CASSELQGAGGYTF. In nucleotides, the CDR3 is TGCGCCAGCAGCGAGTTACAGGGGGCTGGAGGCTACACCTTC.

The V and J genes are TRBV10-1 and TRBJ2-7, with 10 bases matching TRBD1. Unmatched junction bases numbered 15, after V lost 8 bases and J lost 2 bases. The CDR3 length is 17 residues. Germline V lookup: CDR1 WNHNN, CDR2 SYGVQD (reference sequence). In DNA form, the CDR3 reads TGCGCCAGCCCGGGACAGGGGCCAGGGGGTGTGACCTACGAGCAGTACTTC. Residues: CASPGQGPGGVTYEQYF.

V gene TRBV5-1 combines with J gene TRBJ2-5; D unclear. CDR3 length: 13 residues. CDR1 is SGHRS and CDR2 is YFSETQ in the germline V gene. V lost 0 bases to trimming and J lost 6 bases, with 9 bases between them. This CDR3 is CASSLDTFQTQYF. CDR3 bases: TGCGCCAGCAGCTTGGATACTTTCCAGACCCAGTACTTC. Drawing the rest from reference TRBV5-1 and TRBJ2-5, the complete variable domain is KAGVTQTPRYLIKTRGQQVTLSCSPISGHRSVSWYQQTPGQGLQFLFEYFSETQRNKGNFPGRFSGRQFSNSRSEMNVSTLELGDSALYLCASSLDTFQTQYFGPGTRLLVL.

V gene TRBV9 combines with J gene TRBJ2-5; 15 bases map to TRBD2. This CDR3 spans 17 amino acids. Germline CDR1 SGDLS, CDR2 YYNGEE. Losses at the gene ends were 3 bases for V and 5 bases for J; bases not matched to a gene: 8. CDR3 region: CASSAGTSGGRQETQYF. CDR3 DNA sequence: TGTGCCAGCAGCGCCGGGACTAGCGGGGGGCGGCAGGAGACCCAGTACTTC.

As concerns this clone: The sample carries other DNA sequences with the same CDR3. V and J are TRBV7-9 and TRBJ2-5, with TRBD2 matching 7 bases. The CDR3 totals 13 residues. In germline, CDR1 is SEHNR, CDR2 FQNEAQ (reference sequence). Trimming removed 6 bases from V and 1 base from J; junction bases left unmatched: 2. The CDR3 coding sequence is TGTGCCAGCAGTATAGCGGGCCAAGAGACCCAGTACTTC. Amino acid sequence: CASSIAGQETQYF.

CDR3 sequence (DNA): TGTGCCAGCAGCCGAGAGAGTTCGTGGAGGGGCACAGATACGCAGTATTTT. Translation: CASSRESSWRGTDTQYF. The rearrangement links TRBV14 to TRBJ2-3, with D maybe TRBD2 (6 bases). In germline, CDR1 is SGHDN, CDR2 FVKESK. V shed 4 bases and J shed 1 base, with 18 bases lying between them. CDR3 length: 17 residues.

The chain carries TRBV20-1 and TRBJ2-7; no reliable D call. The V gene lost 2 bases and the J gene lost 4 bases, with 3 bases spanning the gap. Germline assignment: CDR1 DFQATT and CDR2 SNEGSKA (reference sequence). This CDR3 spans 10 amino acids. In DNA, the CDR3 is TGCAGTGCTAGACCTTACGAGCAGTACTTC. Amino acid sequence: CSARPYEQYF.

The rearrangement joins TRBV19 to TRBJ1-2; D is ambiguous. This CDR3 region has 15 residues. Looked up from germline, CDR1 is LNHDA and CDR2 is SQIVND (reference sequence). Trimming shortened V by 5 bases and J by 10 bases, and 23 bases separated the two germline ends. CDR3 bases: TGTGCCAGTAGTTTACCCGGGAACACCCTTATCGACTACACCTTC. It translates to CASSLPGNTLIDYTF.

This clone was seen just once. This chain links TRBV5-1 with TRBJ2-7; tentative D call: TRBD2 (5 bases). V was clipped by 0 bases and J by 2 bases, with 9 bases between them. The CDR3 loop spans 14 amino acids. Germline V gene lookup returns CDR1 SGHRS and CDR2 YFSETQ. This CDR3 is CASSLERIAYEQYF. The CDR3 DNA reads TGCGCCAGCAGCTTGGAGCGGATCGCCTACGAGCAGTACTTC.

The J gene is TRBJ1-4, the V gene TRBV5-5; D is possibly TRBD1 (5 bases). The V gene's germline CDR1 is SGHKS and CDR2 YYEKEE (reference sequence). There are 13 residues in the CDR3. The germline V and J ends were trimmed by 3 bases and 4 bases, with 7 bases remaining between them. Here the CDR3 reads CASSSDSNEKLFF. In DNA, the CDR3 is TGTGCCAGCAGCTCCGACAGTAATGAAAAACTGTTTTTT.

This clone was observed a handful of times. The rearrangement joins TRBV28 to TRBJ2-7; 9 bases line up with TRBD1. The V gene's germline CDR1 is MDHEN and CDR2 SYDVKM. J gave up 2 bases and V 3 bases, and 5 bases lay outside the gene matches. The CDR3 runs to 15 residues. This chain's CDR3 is CASSLGRQGAYEQYF. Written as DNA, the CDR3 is TGTGCCAGCAGTTTGGGGAGACAGGGGGCCTACGAGCAGTACTTC.

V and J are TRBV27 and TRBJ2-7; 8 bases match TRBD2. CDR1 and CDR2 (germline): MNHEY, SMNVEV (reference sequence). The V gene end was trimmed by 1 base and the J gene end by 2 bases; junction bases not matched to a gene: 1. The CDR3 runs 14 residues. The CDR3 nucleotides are TGTGCCAGCAGTTTATACGGGAGGGCCTACGAGCAGTACTTC. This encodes CASSLYGRAYEQYF.

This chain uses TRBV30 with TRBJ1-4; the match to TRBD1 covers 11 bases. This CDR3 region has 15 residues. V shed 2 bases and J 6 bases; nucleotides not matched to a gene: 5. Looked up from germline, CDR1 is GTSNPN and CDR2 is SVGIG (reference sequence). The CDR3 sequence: CAWSPPGQGDEKLFF. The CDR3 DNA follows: TGTGCCTGGAGTCCGCCGGGACAGGGGGATGAAAAACTGTTTTTT. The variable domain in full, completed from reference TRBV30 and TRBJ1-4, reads SQTIHQWPATLVQPVGSPLSLECTVEGTSNPNLYWYRQAAGRGLQLLFYSVGIGQISSEVPQNLSASRPQDRQFILSSKKLLLSDSGFYLCAWSPPGQGDEKLFFGSGTQLSVL.

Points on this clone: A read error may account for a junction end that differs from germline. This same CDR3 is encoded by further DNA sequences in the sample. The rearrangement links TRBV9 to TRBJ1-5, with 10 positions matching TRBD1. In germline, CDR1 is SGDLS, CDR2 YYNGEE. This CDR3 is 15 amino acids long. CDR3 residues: CASSVGQGGNQPQHF. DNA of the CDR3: TGCGCCAGCAGCGTCGGACAGGGGGGGAATCAGCCCCAGCATTTT.